Following are 4 T cell receptor beta chains from one sample sequenced in a study of T cell changes during pregnancy in multiple sclerosis. TCRdb's copy holds only in-frame clones and misses some; the assay was immunoSEQ multiplex PCR. The sample has 85,000 to 100,000 clones; approximately 92% are singletons. Sample: peripheral blood, taken in the first trimester of pregnancy. Every receptor here comes from a female donor with multiple sclerosis, enrolled in a pregnancy study.

The J gene is TRBJ2-7, the V gene TRBV19; TRBD2 matches at 14 bases. Losses at the gene ends were 3 bases for V and 2 bases for J; bases not matched to a gene: 9. The germline CDR1 and CDR2 sequences are LNHDA and SQIVND (reference sequence). The CDR3 loop spans 18 amino acids. The CDR3 region is CASSIIGLAGGNTYEQYF. The DNA for the CDR3 is TGTGCCAGTAGTATCATAGGACTAGCGGGAGGTAATACCTACGAGCAGTACTTC.

The chain joins TRBV28 to TRBJ2-7; 7 bases line up with TRBD1. Unmatched junction bases numbered 9, after V lost 6 bases and J lost 1 base. Germline V lookup: CDR1 MDHEN, CDR2 SYDVKM. The length of the CDR3 is 15 residues. The CDR3 nucleotides are TGTGCCAGCAGACGACAGGGTGCGATTTCCTACGAGCAGTACTTC. It is translated as CASRRQGAISYEQYF.

This chain links TRBV5-1 with TRBJ1-4, with TRBD1 matching over 7 bases. This CDR3 comprises 16 residues. The germline V gene encodes CDR1 SGHRS and CDR2 YFSETQ. Germline trimming cut 3 bases from V and 7 bases from J; bases unmatched to any gene: 12. The CDR3 loop reads CASSSFRQGGSEKLFF. CDR3 nucleotide sequence: TGCGCCAGCAGCTCCTTTAGACAGGGAGGTAGTGAAAAACTGTTTTTT.

The chain joins TRBV29-1 to TRBJ2-1; 7 bases align to TRBD2. CDR1 and CDR2 from the germline V gene are SQVTM and ANQGSEA. The CDR3 consists of 13 residues. With V trimmed by 2 bases and J by 3 bases, 1 base remained unmatched. The DNA of the CDR3 is TGCAGCGTTGAAAGCGGGAACTACAATGAGCAGTTCTTC. Encoded protein: CSVESGNYNEQFF.